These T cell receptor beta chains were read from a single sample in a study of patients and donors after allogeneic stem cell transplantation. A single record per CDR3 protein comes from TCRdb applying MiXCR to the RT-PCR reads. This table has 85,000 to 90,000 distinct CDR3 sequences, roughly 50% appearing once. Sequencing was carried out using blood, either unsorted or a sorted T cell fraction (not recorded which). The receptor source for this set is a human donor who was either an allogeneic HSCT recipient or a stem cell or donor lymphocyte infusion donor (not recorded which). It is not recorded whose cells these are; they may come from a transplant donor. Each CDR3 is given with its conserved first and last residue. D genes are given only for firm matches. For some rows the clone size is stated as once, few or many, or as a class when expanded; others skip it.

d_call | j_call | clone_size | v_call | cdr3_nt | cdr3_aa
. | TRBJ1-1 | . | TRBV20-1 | TGCAGTGCTAGTGGACAGCTCATGAACACTGAAGCTTTCTTT | CSASGQLMNTEAFF
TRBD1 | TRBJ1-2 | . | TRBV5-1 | TGCGCCAGCAGCTTTGGACAGGGAATTAATCTTGTGGATGGCTACACCTTC | CASSFGQGINLVDGYTF
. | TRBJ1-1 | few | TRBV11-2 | TGTGCCAGCAGCTATCCTGAAGCTTTCTTT | CASSYPEAFF
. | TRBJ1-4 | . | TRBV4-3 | TGCGCCAGCAGCCATGCTGCAGTTGCAACTAATGAAAAACTGTTTTTT | CASSHAAVATNEKLFF
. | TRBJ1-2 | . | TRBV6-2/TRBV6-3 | TGTGCCAGCAGTTATACGGAAAACTATGGCTACACCTTC | CASSYTENYGYTF
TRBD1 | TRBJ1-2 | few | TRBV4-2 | TGTGCCAGCAGCGGTGGGACAGGGATCGACTATGGCTACACCTTC | CASSGGTGIDYGYTF
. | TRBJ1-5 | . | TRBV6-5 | TGTGCCAGCAGAATAAGGACGGATAGCAATCAGCCCCAGCATTTT | CASRIRTDSNQPQHF
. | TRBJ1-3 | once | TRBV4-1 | TGCGCCAGCAGCCACCAGGGGCGACGACAGCGGTCTGGAAACACCATATATTTT | CASSHQGRRQRSGNTIYF
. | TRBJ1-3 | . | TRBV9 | TGTGCCAGCAAAAGGTCTGGAAACACCATATATTTT | CASKRSGNTIYF
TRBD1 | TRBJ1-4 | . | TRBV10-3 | TGTGCCATCAGTCGGACAGGGGAGGCTTTAGGTGAAAAACTGTTTTTT | CAISRTGEALGEKLFF
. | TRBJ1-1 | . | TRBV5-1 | TGCGCCAGCAGCTTGACGGGCCCCTCGAACACTGAAGCTTTCTTT | CASSLTGPSNTEAFF
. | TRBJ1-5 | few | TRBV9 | TGTGCCAGCAGCGTAGGAGGTTTTGGGAATCAGCCCCAGCATTTT | CASSVGGFGNQPQHF
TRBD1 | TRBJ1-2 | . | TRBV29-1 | TGCAGCGTTCGCAGGGGGTCTTATGGCTACACCTTC | CSVRRGSYGYTF
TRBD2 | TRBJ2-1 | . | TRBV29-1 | TGCAGCGTCCCCTTCCCGGCTAGCGGGGGTCTTTACAATGAGCAGTTCTTC | CSVPFPASGGLYNEQFF
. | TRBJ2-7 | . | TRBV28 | TGTGCCAGCAGTTTTCCCAGGGGCTCTTCCTACGAGCAGTACTTC | CASSFPRGSSYEQYF
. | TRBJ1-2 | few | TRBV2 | TGTGCCACCGTCGGGAACTATGGCTACACCTTC | CATVGNYGYTF
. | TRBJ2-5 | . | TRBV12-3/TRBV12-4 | TGTGCCAGCAGTTTTTTGGGGACCCAGTACTTC | CASSFLGTQYF
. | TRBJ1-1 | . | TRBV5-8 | TGTGCCAGCAGCTTACAACAGGGGAACACTGAAGCTTTCTTT | CASSLQQGNTEAFF
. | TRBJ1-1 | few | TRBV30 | TGTGCCTGGAGTGAACAGGAGAACACTGAAGCTTTCTTT | CAWSEQENTEAFF
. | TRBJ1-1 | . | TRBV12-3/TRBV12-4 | TGTGCCAGCAGTTTATCCCTTCCTGAAGCTTTCTTT | CASSLSLPEAFF
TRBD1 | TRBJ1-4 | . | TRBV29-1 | TGCAGCGTTGGGACAGGGGATGAAAAACTGTTTTTT | CSVGTGDEKLFF
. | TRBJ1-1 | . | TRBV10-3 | TGTGCCATCAGTGAGTCGCCGGGAGAGAACACTGAAGCTTTCTTT | CAISESPGENTEAFF
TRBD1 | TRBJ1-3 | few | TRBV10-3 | TGTGCCATCAGTCGAAACCCCGGGACAGGCTCTGGAAACACCATATATTTT | CAISRNPGTGSGNTIYF
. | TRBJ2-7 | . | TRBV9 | TGTGCCAGCAGCGTAGAAACAGACTTCTACGAGCAGTACTTC | CASSVETDFYEQYF
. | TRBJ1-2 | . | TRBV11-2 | TGTGCCAGCAGCTTAGAAGGCTTCGGGGCTAACTATGGCTACACCTTC | CASSLEGFGANYGYTF
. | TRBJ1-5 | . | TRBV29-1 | TGCAGCGTTGAAGATCAGAACCGGGGAAGACACGTAGGATATAGCAATCAGCCCCAGCATTTT | CSVEDQNRGRHVGYSNQPQHF
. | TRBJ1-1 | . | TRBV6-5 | TGTGCCAGCAGCCTTCAGCAGGACAGCTTGAACACTGAAGCTTTCTTT | CASSLQQDSLNTEAFF
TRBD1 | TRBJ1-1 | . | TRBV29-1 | TGCAGCGGGCAGACAGGGGCGGGCACTGAAGCTTTCTTT | CSGQTGAGTEAFF
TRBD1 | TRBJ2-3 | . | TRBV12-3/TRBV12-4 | TGTGCCAGCAGTTACCGGGACAGGGTTATTTCAGATACGCAGTATTTT | CASSYRDRVISDTQYF
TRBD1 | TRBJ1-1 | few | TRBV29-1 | TGCAGCGTCGAAAGACAGGGCCCGAACACTGAAGCTTTCTTT | CSVERQGPNTEAFF
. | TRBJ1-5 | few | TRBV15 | TGTGCCACCAGCAGGCTCGGACAAAATAGCAATCAGCCCCAGCATTTT | CATSRLGQNSNQPQHF
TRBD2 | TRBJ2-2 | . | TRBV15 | TGTGCCACCAGCGGACTAGGCAACACCGGGGAGCTGTTTTTT | CATSGLGNTGELFF
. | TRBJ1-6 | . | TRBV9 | TGTGCCAGCAGCGCCCAGTTTAATTCACCCCTCCACTTT | CASSAQFNSPLHF
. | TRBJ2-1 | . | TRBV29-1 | TGCAGCGTTGGAAGGACAGGCGGGACATTGTACAATGAGCAGTTCTTC | CSVGRTGGTLYNEQFF
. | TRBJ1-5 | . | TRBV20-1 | TGCAGTGCTAGAGACAGGGGAGGCAATCAGCCCCAGCATTTT | CSARDRGGNQPQHF
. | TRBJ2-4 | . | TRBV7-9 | TGTGCCAGCAGCTACCGAGATGGGGTGGCCAAAAACATTCAGTACTTC | CASSYRDGVAKNIQYF
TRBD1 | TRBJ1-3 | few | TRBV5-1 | TGCGCCAGCAGCTCCGGACAGGCGACCTCTGGAAACACCATATATTTT | CASSSGQATSGNTIYF
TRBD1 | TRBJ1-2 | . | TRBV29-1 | TGCAGCGTCGGGCGACAGGGGAATGGCTACACCTTC | CSVGRQGNGYTF
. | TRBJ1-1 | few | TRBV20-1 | TGCAGTGCTCGCAGGGGGAACACTGAAGCTTTCTTT | CSARRGNTEAFF
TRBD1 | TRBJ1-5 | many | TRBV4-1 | TGCGCCAGCAGCCCTTCTGCGGACAGGGGAGGTAATCAGCCCCAGCATTTT | CASSPSADRGGNQPQHF